This TCR beta chain stems from a study of cytomegalovirus exposure and HLA in healthy donors. Findings of the study overall: Most sequenced TCRs were rare (though some public TCRs occurred in many donors). Earlier findings revealed that most TCR beta V segments proved productive either about 87% or about 30% of the time. Rates of TCR association differed by HLA locus in a later analysis, with DRB1 highest and HLA-C lowest. HLA-A and HLA-B allele assignments for most subjects were reportedly predicted accurately using TCR beta sequences.

In the PCR, 60 Vbeta and 13 Jbeta primers were used. Assay: immunoSEQ multiplex PCR; the TCRdb copy retains only in-frame clones and omits some. The table records about 200,000 clones, around 74% of them present only once. Per germline, CDR1 LGHNA and CDR2 YNFKEQ. Unmatched junction bases numbered 9, after V lost 1 base and J lost 3 bases. CDR3 length equals 17 residues. Turning to this clone: What it recognizes is unknown.

Sequencing was done on a sample of PBMCs. The sequence was collected from a girl aged 5 to 17 in good health and CMV-seropositive. V gene TRBV4-2 combines with J gene TRBJ1-1; 9 positions match TRBD1. Written as DNA, the CDR3 is TGTGCCAGCAGCCAAGCGGACAGGGGACGGTCGGACACTGAAGCTTTCTTT. It specifies CASSQADRGRSDTEAFF.